This TCR beta chain is from a study of Graves' ophthalmopathy and Graves' hyperthyroidism. Study results and limitations: Separation of ophthalmopathy from stable hyperthyroidism was achieved by a 13-signature model, at roughly 88% sensitivity and about 81% specificity. Blood also contained most of the expanded thyroid clonotypes above 0.001 frequency.

Amplified material comprised TCR beta CDR3 regions derived from RNA transcripts. The first round was an RT-PCR with HTBI primers, and the second round was a multiplex PCR. Via MiXCR, TCRdb re-called the multiplex PCR reads, giving one row per CDR3 protein. The sample holds about 620,000 distinct CDR3 sequences, 20% to 25% seen once. This clonotype was counted ten times or more. Its specificity is unknown. Uncontrolled infections, other autoimmune diseases, pregnancy or lactation barred patients from enrollment. Each diagnosis was determined on the basis of clinical symptoms, serum thyroxine, TRAb, thyroid ultrasound and orbital computed tomography. The sample comprised peripheral blood. The TCR sequence derives from a woman under 30 with stable Graves' hyperthyroidism. Some clones in this sample may be carry-over from other donors' samples.

CDR3 DNA sequence: TGTGCCAGCAGCTTGACCGGGTCAGCTCTCGCCTTCACTGAAGCTTTCTTT. Its protein product is CASSLTGSALAFTEAFF. The rearrangement uses TRBV5-4 and TRBJ1-1; D is ambiguous. Trimming shortened V by 1 base and J by 4 bases, and 20 bases separated the two germline ends. Germline V gene data show CDR1 as SGHNT and CDR2 as YYREEE (reference sequence). The CDR3 contains 17 residues.